This is a list of T cell receptor beta chains from one sample in a study of blood T cell repertoires in COVID-19. Sequenced by immunoSEQ multiplex PCR; TCRdb stores in-frame clones only, minus some. Counted here are 250,000 or so clones, 84% occurring once; the ten biggest clones make up around 2%. Material for sequencing was PBMCs or T cells enriched from blood (not recorded which). The receptors were sampled from a man in his sixties who had recovered from COVID-19. Each CDR3 is given with its conserved first and last residue. D genes are given only for firm matches. Clone size is given for some rows only: seen once, a few or many times, or a class if the clone is expanded.

J gene: TRBJ2-4; D gene: TRBD2; clone size: -; V gene: TRBV19; CDR3 DNA: TGTGCCAGTAAACAGCCCGGGGGGGGCAAAAACATTCAGTACTTC; CDR3 protein: CASKQPGGGKNIQYF
J gene: TRBJ2-3; D gene: TRBD2; clone size: -; V gene: TRBV2; CDR3 DNA: TGTGCCAGCAGTGAAGGACTAGCGGGAGCTAGCACAGATACGCAGTATTTT; CDR3 protein: CASSEGLAGASTDTQYF
J gene: TRBJ1-5; D gene: -; clone size: -; V gene: TRBV18; CDR3 DNA: TGTGCCAGCTCACCAACGGAGGCAAGCAATCAGCCCCAGCATTTT; CDR3 protein: CASSPTEASNQPQHF
J gene: TRBJ2-3; D gene: -; clone size: -; V gene: TRBV19; CDR3 DNA: TGTGCCAGTCGGCCTAGAGCTAGCACAGATACGCAGTATTTT; CDR3 protein: CASRPRASTDTQYF
J gene: TRBJ2-7; D gene: -; clone size: -; V gene: TRBV12-3/TRBV12-4; CDR3 DNA: TGTGCCAGCAGTTTAGTATCCTCCTACGAGCAGTACTTC; CDR3 protein: CASSLVSSYEQYF
J gene: TRBJ2-7; D gene: -; clone size: -; V gene: TRBV12-3/TRBV12-4; CDR3 DNA: TGTGCCAGCAGTTTAGTAAAAAACTACGAGCAGTACTTC; CDR3 protein: CASSLVKNYEQYF
J gene: TRBJ2-2; D gene: TRBD1; clone size: -; V gene: TRBV12-5; CDR3 DNA: TGTGCTAGTGGCTTGCAGGGGGCGAACACCGGGGAGCTGTTTTTT; CDR3 protein: CASGLQGANTGELFF
J gene: TRBJ2-5; D gene: TRBD2; clone size: few; V gene: TRBV11-3; CDR3 DNA: TGTGCCAGCAGCCACAACGGGGGGGGCCAAGAGACCCAGTACTTC; CDR3 protein: CASSHNGGGQETQYF
J gene: TRBJ1-6; D gene: TRBD1; clone size: -; V gene: TRBV11-3; CDR3 DNA: TGTGCCAGCAGCTTTACAGGGGGTATGGGTTCACCCCTCCACTTT; CDR3 protein: CASSFTGGMGSPLHF
J gene: TRBJ2-7; D gene: -; clone size: many; V gene: TRBV4-3; CDR3 DNA: TGCGCCAGCAGCCAAGATGCAGGGACCTACGAGCAGTACTTC; CDR3 protein: CASSQDAGTYEQYF
J gene: TRBJ1-2; D gene: -; clone size: -; V gene: TRBV7-9; CDR3 DNA: TGTGCCAGCAGCTGGGCCTTAAACTATGGCTACACCTTC; CDR3 protein: CASSWALNYGYTF
J gene: TRBJ1-5; D gene: -; clone size: few; V gene: TRBV2; CDR3 DNA: TGTGCCAGCAGTCCCGGGGGTATTCAGCCCCAGCATTTT; CDR3 protein: CASSPGGIQPQHF
J gene: TRBJ2-1; D gene: -; clone size: -; V gene: TRBV12-3/TRBV12-4; CDR3 DNA: TGTGCCAGCAGATCGACTGTAGACGATGAGCAGTTCTTC; CDR3 protein: CASRSTVDDEQFF
J gene: TRBJ1-1; D gene: -; clone size: -; V gene: TRBV2; CDR3 DNA: TGTGCCAGCAGGAGGGAACTGAACACTGAAGCTTTCTTT; CDR3 protein: CASRRELNTEAFF
J gene: TRBJ2-2; D gene: -; clone size: -; V gene: TRBV19; CDR3 DNA: TGTGCCAGTAGAGATCCAGGGGCGACCGGGGAGCTGTTTTTT; CDR3 protein: CASRDPGATGELFF
J gene: TRBJ2-5; D gene: TRBD2; clone size: -; V gene: TRBV12-5; CDR3 DNA: TGTGCTAGTGGTTCCCCTACCCTCGGACTAGCGGGGGTCGGGACCCAGTACTTC; CDR3 protein: CASGSPTLGLAGVGTQYF
J gene: TRBJ1-4; D gene: -; clone size: -; V gene: TRBV4-2; CDR3 DNA: TGTGCCAGCAGCCAGGTGGGGCAGGATGAAAAACTGTTTTTT; CDR3 protein: CASSQVGQDEKLFF
J gene: TRBJ1-4; D gene: TRBD1; clone size: -; V gene: TRBV5-8; CDR3 DNA: TGTGCCAGCAGCTCACCGGGACAGGGGCCACATAATGAAAAACTGTTTTTT; CDR3 protein: CASSSPGQGPHNEKLFF
J gene: TRBJ1-2; D gene: TRBD1; clone size: -; V gene: TRBV27; CDR3 DNA: TGTGCCAGCAGTGCGACCGGGACAGCTATAGGCTATGGCTACACCTTC; CDR3 protein: CASSATGTAIGYGYTF
J gene: TRBJ2-2; D gene: -; clone size: -; V gene: TRBV7-9; CDR3 DNA: TGTGCCAGCAGCCAGGGACATGCCGGGGAGCTGTTTTTT; CDR3 protein: CASSQGHAGELFF
J gene: TRBJ1-5; D gene: -; clone size: -; V gene: TRBV3-1/TRBV3-2; CDR3 DNA: TGTGCCAGCAGCTCTCAGGCAAGCAATCAGCCCCAGCATTTT; CDR3 protein: CASSSQASNQPQHF
J gene: TRBJ1-4; D gene: -; clone size: -; V gene: TRBV3-1/TRBV3-2; CDR3 DNA: TGTGCCAGCAGCCCTAGAAACGAAAAACTGTTTTTT; CDR3 protein: CASSPRNEKLFF
J gene: TRBJ1-5; D gene: -; clone size: few; V gene: TRBV7-2; CDR3 DNA: TGTGCCAGCAGCTTAACAGGGAATAGCAATCAGCCCCAGCATTTT; CDR3 protein: CASSLTGNSNQPQHF
J gene: TRBJ2-7; D gene: -; clone size: -; V gene: TRBV3-1/TRBV3-2; CDR3 DNA: TGTGCCAGCAGCCAACTGCCGGGTAGCTACGAGCAGTACTTC; CDR3 protein: CASSQLPGSYEQYF
J gene: TRBJ2-7; D gene: TRBD2; clone size: -; V gene: TRBV4-3; CDR3 DNA: TGCGCCAGCAGCCAGTTAGCGGGGAACTCCTACGAGCAGTACTTC; CDR3 protein: CASSQLAGNSYEQYF
J gene: TRBJ1-3; D gene: -; clone size: -; V gene: TRBV24-1; CDR3 DNA: TGTGCCACCCCTCGCAGGGTCGATCCTAGAATCTCTGGAAACACCATATATTTT; CDR3 protein: CATPRRVDPRISGNTIYF
J gene: TRBJ2-3; D gene: -; clone size: -; V gene: TRBV29-1; CDR3 DNA: TGCAGCGTGACACAGGGTGTCGGCACAGATACGCAGTATTTT; CDR3 protein: CSVTQGVGTDTQYF
J gene: TRBJ1-4; D gene: -; clone size: -; V gene: TRBV5-8; CDR3 DNA: TGTGCCAGCAGCTTGATAGGGGCCGGTAATGAAAAACTGTTTTTT; CDR3 protein: CASSLIGAGNEKLFF
J gene: TRBJ2-3; D gene: -; clone size: -; V gene: TRBV11-3; CDR3 DNA: TGTGCCAGCAGCTTAGGAGCTAGCGCCCTTCCTGATACGCAGTATTTT; CDR3 protein: CASSLGASALPDTQYF
J gene: TRBJ2-1; D gene: TRBD1; clone size: -; V gene: TRBV11-3; CDR3 DNA: TGTGCCAGCAGCCTGACAGGGAGCTCCTACAATGAGCAGTTCTTC; CDR3 protein: CASSLTGSSYNEQFF
J gene: TRBJ1-4; D gene: TRBD1; clone size: -; V gene: TRBV9; CDR3 DNA: TGTGCCAGCAGCCCGACAGGGGGGGGGAGTGAAAAACTGTTTTTT; CDR3 protein: CASSPTGGGSEKLFF
J gene: TRBJ1-1; D gene: -; clone size: -; V gene: TRBV5-8; CDR3 DNA: TGTGCCAGCAGCTTGTCAGAGAACACTGAAGCTTTCTTT; CDR3 protein: CASSLSENTEAFF
J gene: TRBJ2-3; D gene: -; clone size: -; V gene: TRBV6-2/TRBV6-3; CDR3 DNA: TGTGCCAGCAGTTACTCGATTGAGACAGATACGCAGTATTTT; CDR3 protein: CASSYSIETDTQYF
J gene: TRBJ1-2; D gene: -; clone size: -; V gene: TRBV19; CDR3 DNA: TGTGCCAGTACTCAAGGGGGGGGCTATGGCTACACCTTC; CDR3 protein: CASTQGGGYGYTF
J gene: TRBJ2-5; D gene: TRBD2; clone size: few; V gene: TRBV27; CDR3 DNA: TGTGCCAGCAGCCCGGGGGGAAGAGAGACCCAGTACTTC; CDR3 protein: CASSPGGRETQYF
J gene: TRBJ1-1; D gene: TRBD1; clone size: -; V gene: TRBV27; CDR3 DNA: TGTGCCAGCAGTTTATACGGGGGCAGGGGGGAGAACACTGAAGCTTTCTTT; CDR3 protein: CASSLYGGRGENTEAFF
J gene: TRBJ2-7; D gene: -; clone size: -; V gene: TRBV15; CDR3 DNA: TGTGCCACCAGCAGAGATTTCGGGGTTGCGGGGCACTCCTACGAGCAGTACTTC; CDR3 protein: CATSRDFGVAGHSYEQYF
J gene: TRBJ1-2; D gene: -; clone size: -; V gene: TRBV6-5; CDR3 DNA: TGTGCCATCCTGGGTTCAGTCAGGGGTGGCTACACCTTC; CDR3 protein: CAILGSVRGGYTF
J gene: TRBJ2-1; D gene: -; clone size: -; V gene: TRBV7-3; CDR3 DNA: TGTGCCAGCAGCTTAATAGTGAGCTCCTACAATGAGCAGTTCTTC; CDR3 protein: CASSLIVSSYNEQFF
J gene: TRBJ2-7; D gene: TRBD1; clone size: few; V gene: TRBV4-1; CDR3 DNA: TGCGCCAGCAGCCAACACCGGGACAGTTCCTACGAGCAGTACTTC; CDR3 protein: CASSQHRDSSYEQYF
J gene: TRBJ1-4; D gene: -; clone size: -; V gene: TRBV11-2; CDR3 DNA: TGTGCCAGCAGCTGGAACAGGGTTACTAATGAAAAACTGTTTTTT; CDR3 protein: CASSWNRVTNEKLFF
J gene: TRBJ1-4; D gene: -; clone size: once; V gene: TRBV3-1/TRBV3-2; CDR3 DNA: TGTGCCAGCAGCCAGGGACTGGTTAATGAAAAACTGTTTTTT; CDR3 protein: CASSQGLVNEKLFF
J gene: TRBJ1-5; D gene: -; clone size: -; V gene: TRBV6-2/TRBV6-3; CDR3 DNA: TGTGCCAGCAGTTACTCTGGGGCCTTAAGCAATCAGCCCCAGCATTTT; CDR3 protein: CASSYSGALSNQPQHF